Presented here are 28 T cell receptor beta chains from one specimen sequenced in a study of blood T cell repertoires in COVID-19 (dated by TCRdb to 2020 to 2022). Preparation of the library involved the immunoSEQ multiplex PCR assay. TCRdb holds this immuneACCESS table with in-frame rearrangements only. Some clones are missing; in checked studies, unresolved V genes explain under half, and the rest has no known cause. Within this sample are tens of thousands of clones, with 70% to 90% of them counted one time only. Less than 1.5% of the sample goes to the ten largest clones. Sequenced sample: peripheral blood. The receptors shown here come from a man aged 40-50 years with acute or convalescent COVID-19.

The V and J genes are TRBV3-1 (or the pseudogene TRBV3-2) and TRBJ2-3; the match to TRBD2 covers 9 bases. The germline V gene encodes CDR1 LGHDT and CDR2 YNNKEL (reference sequence). The V gene end was trimmed by 0 bases and the J gene end by 4 bases; junction bases not matched to a gene: 5. The CDR3 totals 16 residues. CDR3 region: CASSQDLTSGSDTQYF. The CDR3 DNA sequence: TGTGCCAGCAGCCAAGATCTAACTAGCGGGTCAGATACGCAGTATTTT.

V gene TRBV5-1 combines with J gene TRBJ1-3; 9 nucleotides agree with TRBD1. This CDR3 is built from 16 residues. The V gene's germline CDR1 is SGHRS and CDR2 YFSETQ. The J segment lost 2 bases and the V segment lost 4 bases, leaving 7 bases of the junction unmatched. The CDR3 DNA sequence: TGCGCCAGCAGCCCGGGACAGGGTAACACTGGAAACACCATATATTTT. Translation: CASSPGQGNTGNTIYF.

The genes are TRBV2 and TRBJ2-3; 10 positions match TRBD1. CDR1 and CDR2 from the germline V gene are SNHLY and FYNNEI. CDR3 length equals 15 residues. V lost 5 bases and J lost 4; bases outside the gene matches: 6. Here the CDR3 DNA reads TGTGCCAGCAGTATGGACAGGGGGGAACCAGATACGCAGTATTTT. This gives the protein CASSMDRGEPDTQYF.

The chain joins TRBV30 to TRBJ1-5, with a weak D call TRBD1 (6 bases). CDR3 length: 15 residues. CDR1 is GTSNPN, CDR2 SVGIG, per germline (reference sequence). The V gene lost 2 bases and the J gene lost 11 bases, with 22 bases spanning the gap. The DNA for the CDR3 is TGTGCCTGGAGTCTCGAAGGGGGGGCCCGGGAGGCCCAGCATTTT. This encodes CAWSLEGGAREAQHF.

The V call is TRBV5-1, the J call TRBJ2-2; 11 bases are shared with TRBD2. Trimming at V came to 0 bases and at J to 0 bases, leaving 1 base not matched to a gene. Germline assignment: CDR1 SGHRS and CDR2 YFSETQ. The CDR3 totals 17 residues. The CDR3 loop reads CASSLEGLAANTGELFF. The CDR3 DNA is TGCGCCAGCAGCTTGGAGGGACTAGCGGCGAACACCGGGGAGCTGTTTTTT.

CDR3 nucleotides: TGCGCCAGCAGCTTGGCGGGGGGCAAGTTCGATTTGAACACTGAAGCTTTCTTT. Protein sequence: CASSLAGGKFDLNTEAFF. This chain connects TRBV5-1 to TRBJ1-1; D perhaps matches TRBD1 (6 bases). The CDR3 runs to 18 residues. Trimming pared 0 bases from V and 0 bases from J, leaving 18 bases between. From germline, CDR1 is SGHRS and CDR2 YFSETQ. Full variable domain (missing parts from reference TRBV5-1 and TRBJ1-1): KAGVTQTPRYLIKTRGQQVTLSCSPISGHRSVSWYQQTPGQGLQFLFEYFSETQRNKGNFPGRFSGRQFSNSRSEMNVSTLELGDSALYLCASSLAGGKFDLNTEAFFGQGTRLTVV.

The chain couples TRBV13 to TRBJ2-1; a possible D gene is TRBD2 (5 bases). The germline gives CDR1 PRHDT, CDR2 FYEKMQ (reference sequence). This CDR3 spans 11 amino acids. Trimming removed 5 bases from V and 11 bases from J, with 10 bases in between. The CDR3, as DNA: TGTGCCAGCAGCCCCCGGAGGAAGCAGTTCTTC. Protein: CASSPRRKQFF.

This rearrangement joins TRBV2 to TRBJ1-4; 7 bases are a match to TRBD1. The CDR3 is 14 amino acids. Germline V CDR1 and CDR2: SNHLY, FYNNEI. The J segment lost 8 bases and the V segment lost 2 bases, leaving 5 bases of the junction unmatched. CDR3 loop: CASSESGGGEKLFF. In nucleotides, the CDR3 is TGTGCCAGCAGTGAATCAGGGGGTGGAGAAAAACTGTTTTTT.

The J gene is TRBJ1-5, the V gene TRBV20-1; D unresolved. Trimming removed 3 bases from V and 6 bases from J, with 15 bases in between. There are 14 residues in the CDR3. Germline CDR1 is DFQATT and CDR2 is SNEGSKA (reference sequence). CDR3 nucleotides: TGCAGTGCTAGTATAGGTTCGGAGGGTCAGCCCCAGCATTTT. Protein sequence: CSASIGSEGQPQHF.

The genes are TRBV18 and TRBJ1-2, with D perhaps TRBD1 (5 bases). Germline V gives CDR1 KGHSH, CDR2 LQKENI. This CDR3 contains 15 residues. V was pared by 3 bases and J by 4 bases, with 15 bases between. This CDR3 reads CASSPGGVATYGYTF. CDR3 DNA sequence: TGTGCCAGCTCACCCGGGGGGGTCGCTACCTATGGCTACACCTTC.

The chain combines TRBV7-3 with TRBJ1-1, with TRBD1 matching 7 bases. The CDR3 is 16 residues long. V gave up 6 bases and J gave up 0 bases; unmatched junction bases: 10. CDR1 is SGHTA and CDR2 is FQGTGA in the germline V gene. As DNA, the CDR3 is TGTGCCAGCAGGACTCGACAGGGAGTGGTGAACACTGAAGCTTTCTTT. Residues: CASRTRQGVVNTEAFF.

This clone appeared a single time. V is TRBV7-3 and J is TRBJ1-2, with a possible D match to TRBD1 (5 bases). The CDR3 contains 18 residues. Germline V gene data show CDR1 as SGHTA and CDR2 as FQGTGA. V lost 5 bases and J 7 bases, leaving 29 bases between the germline ends. The DNA for the CDR3 is TGTGCCAGCAGCCCGACGGGGGGAGCCACCACGTTTTTCGGTGGCTACACCTTC. This encodes CASSPTGGATTFFGGYTF.

The rearrangement links TRBV2 to TRBJ2-5; TRBD2 might be the D (6 bases). The CDR3 is made up of 14 amino acids. With 8 bases removed from V and 2 bases from J, the gap between germline ends came to 15 bases. CDR1 is SNHLY, CDR2 FYNNEI, per germline. The CDR3 DNA reads TGTGCCAGCGGTGGGGTCGGGGGACAAGAGACCCAGTACTTC. Amino acid sequence: CASGGVGGQETQYF.

V usage is TRBV11-2 and J usage is TRBJ2-5, with D possibly TRBD2 on 5 matching bases. The CDR3 is made up of 17 amino acids. Trimming left V 5 bases short and J 7 bases short, with 26 bases between. Germline CDR1 and CDR2: SGHAT and FQNNGV. CDR3 sequence (DNA): TGTGCCAGCAGCCTCTTCAGCCCATCCCAGCCCCGGGGGACCCAGTACTTC. This gives the protein CASSLFSPSQPRGTQYF.

V is TRBV14 and J is TRBJ1-2; possible D gene TRBD1, 6 bases. The CDR3 is 15 amino acids. Germline assignment: CDR1 SGHDN and CDR2 FVKESK. V was trimmed by 2 bases and J by 4 bases, leaving 14 bases between them. The DNA for the CDR3 is TGTGCCAGCAGCCAAAACCTCGGACAGAGCTATGGCTACACCTTC. It is translated as CASSQNLGQSYGYTF.

The CDR3 bases are TGTGCCAGTAGCGCTGTGACGGGAGAGACCCAGTACTTC. This codes for CASSAVTGETQYF. V gene TRBV19 combines with J gene TRBJ2-5; D is ambiguous. This CDR3 is 13 amino acids long. The germline V gene has CDR1 LNHDA and CDR2 SQIVND (reference sequence). Trimming left V 6 bases short and J 4 bases short, with 12 bases between.

The chain employs TRBV19 and TRBJ2-3, with 8 bases fitting TRBD2. The CDR3 has 13 residues. CDR1 and CDR2 (germline): LNHDA, SQIVND (reference sequence). Trimming took 1 base from V and 6 from J; bases not matched to a gene: 0. CDR3 bases: TGTGCCAGTAGTATAGGACTAGCGGATACGCAGTATTTT. Translation: CASSIGLADTQYF.

The rearrangement joins TRBV6-1 to TRBJ1-5, with TRBD1 matching over 10 bases. Unmatched junction bases numbered 9, after V lost 3 bases and J lost 7 bases. Germline CDR1 is MNHNS and CDR2 is SASEGT. The CDR3 loop spans 16 amino acids. CDR3 protein: CASSDDRGRLEQPQHF. Written as DNA, the CDR3 is TGTGCCAGCAGTGACGACAGGGGGCGCTTAGAACAGCCCCAGCATTTT.

In this sample, this clone turned up once. The chain is built from TRBV10-2 and TRBJ2-3; D remains unclear. The CDR3 loop spans 12 amino acids. Trimming took off 4 bases at V and 6 bases at J, with 8 bases between the two ends. Germline CDR1 reads WSHSY; CDR2 reads SAAADI. The CDR3: CASSGATDTQYF. The CDR3, as DNA: TGCGCCAGCAGTGGGGCCACGGATACGCAGTATTTT.

This clone was counted a few times. One end of the junction is discordant with germline, which a read error may explain. CDR3 coding DNA: TGTGCCAGCAGCTCCCGGACTAGCGGGGGGGCCCCGCAAGGGACCCAGTACTTC. Protein: CASSSRTSGGAPQGTQYF. The chain carries TRBV5-4 and TRBJ2-5, with 15 bases aligning to TRBD2. The CDR3 length is 18 residues. In germline, CDR1 is SGHNT, CDR2 YYREEE (reference sequence).

The J gene is TRBJ2-1, the V gene TRBV2, with TRBD2 matching over 7 bases. Germline V lookup: CDR1 SNHLY, CDR2 FYNNEI. The CDR3 has 19 amino acids. Trimming at V came to 5 bases and at J to 1 base, leaving 17 bases not matched to a gene. As DNA, the CDR3 is TGTGCCAGCAGTTCCACGGGCAGGCGGGGGTCGAGGTCCTACAATGAGCAGTTCTTC. Its translation is CASSSTGRRGSRSYNEQFF. Combining the CDR3 with reference TRBV2 and TRBJ2-1 gives the whole variable domain EPEVTQTPSHQVTQMGQEVILRCVPISNHLYFYWYRQILGQKVEFLVSFYNNEISEKSEIFDDQFSVERPDGSNFTLKIRSTKLEDSAMYFCASSSTGRRGSRSYNEQFFGPGTRLTVL.

This clone was seen once. This rearrangement joins TRBV11-2 to TRBJ1-2; D call uncertain. The CDR3 sequence is 13 residues long. The V gene's germline CDR1 is SGHAT and CDR2 FQNNGV. Trimming removed 4 bases from V and 5 bases from J, with 11 bases in between. The DNA of the CDR3 is TGTGCCAGCAGCTCCGGTGGCGGGTATGGCTACACCTTC. Protein: CASSSGGGYGYTF.

This chain links TRBV7-9 with TRBJ2-5; D gene uncertain. The V and J ends lost 5 bases and 5 bases respectively, with 9 bases between them. The germline gives CDR1 SEHNR, CDR2 FQNEAQ (reference sequence). There are 12 residues in the CDR3. CDR3 sequence: CASSPYSETQYF. In DNA, the CDR3 is TGTGCCAGCAGCCCCTATTCCGAGACCCAGTACTTC.

The chain recombines TRBV3-1 (or the pseudogene TRBV3-2) with TRBJ1-4; no clear D gene. With 4 bases removed from V and 5 bases from J, the gap between germline ends came to 5 bases. Germline assignment: CDR1 LGHDT and CDR2 YNNKEL (reference sequence). The CDR3 is 12 residues long. CDR3 amino acids: CASSLLNEKLFF. In DNA, the CDR3 is TGTGCCAGCAGCCTACTGAATGAAAAACTGTTTTTT.

This clone has only a few counts. The chain uses TRBV11-3 and TRBJ2-7, with 12 bases that match TRBD2. Germline trimming cut 5 bases from V and 2 bases from J; bases unmatched to any gene: 1. Germline CDR1 is SGHNT and CDR2 is YENEEA. The CDR3 contains 14 residues. This chain's CDR3 is CASSRTSGAYEQYF. The DNA of the CDR3 is TGTGCCAGCAGCCGGACTAGCGGGGCCTACGAGCAGTACTTC.

This chain's CDR3 is CASSSSGTRSVGELFF. Written as DNA, the CDR3 is TGTGCCAGCAGCTCGTCCGGGACTAGAAGTGTCGGGGAGCTGTTTTTT. The rearrangement links TRBV7-8 to TRBJ2-2; 8 bases map to TRBD2. The V and J ends lost 4 bases and 7 bases, in that order; junction bases with no gene match: 11. From germline, CDR1 is SGHVS and CDR2 FQNEAQ. The CDR3 loop spans 16 amino acids.

The chain employs TRBV4-1 and TRBJ1-4; 8 bases agree with TRBD1. After removal of 8 bases from V and 1 base from J, the junction contained 15 bases not matched to a gene. The CDR3 runs 18 residues. Germline CDR1 is MGHRA and CDR2 is YSYEKL. The CDR3 protein is CASPSWAGTGITNEKLFF. CDR3 bases: TGCGCCAGCCCTTCATGGGCCGGGACAGGAATAACTAATGAAAAACTGTTTTTT.

The J gene is TRBJ2-5, the V gene TRBV4-1; 8 bases fit TRBD1. Germline V gene sequence: CDR1 MGHRA, CDR2 YSYEKL. The CDR3 covers 16 residues. The J segment lost 1 base and the V segment lost 1 base, leaving 5 bases of the junction unmatched. CDR3 nucleotides: TGCGCCAGCAGCCAAGGTCGCGGGACAGGCCAAGAGACCCAGTACTTC. The encoded protein is CASSQGRGTGQETQYF.